The T cell receptor beta chain described here comes from a study of vaccination and CD4 T cells after COVID-19. Study summary: Blood was drawn a median roughly 79 days post second dose, range 14 to 241. Overlapping spike pools from SARS-CoV-2 and HCoV-NL63, HCoV-OC43 and HCoV-229E served as culture stimuli. Study-wide results and caveats: From a median of about 21 to 38, SARS-CoV-2-reactive clonotypes increased, though not significantly.

This clonotype has a single count. The antigen remains unidentified. Specified treatment: roughly 10-day PBMC culture with coronavirus spike peptide pools or control peptides (ViraFEST assay). The ViraFEST method relied on peptide pools to expand antigen-specific T cells, followed by TCR sequencing. The ends were cut back, 5 bases at V and 4 bases at J, with 9 bases in the middle. This CDR3 comprises 12 residues. With the Oncomine TCR Beta short-read assay, DNA from cultured CD4+ T cells was sequenced. TCRdb re-called the PCR reads through MiXCR, storing one row per CDR3 protein. The data contain 9,500 to 15,000 distinct CDR3 sequences, 20% to 25% of them singletons.

V is TRBV12-3 or TRBV12-4 and J is TRBJ2-7; D is unclear. This clonotype originated in a human donor who received a COVID-19 vaccine. The specimen comprised CD4+ T cells from blood, cultured in vitro, sampled before SARS-CoV-2 vaccination. The CDR3 spells CASSPVWYEQYF. In DNA form, the CDR3 reads TGTGCCAGCAGTCCCGTGTGGTACGAGCAGTACTTC.